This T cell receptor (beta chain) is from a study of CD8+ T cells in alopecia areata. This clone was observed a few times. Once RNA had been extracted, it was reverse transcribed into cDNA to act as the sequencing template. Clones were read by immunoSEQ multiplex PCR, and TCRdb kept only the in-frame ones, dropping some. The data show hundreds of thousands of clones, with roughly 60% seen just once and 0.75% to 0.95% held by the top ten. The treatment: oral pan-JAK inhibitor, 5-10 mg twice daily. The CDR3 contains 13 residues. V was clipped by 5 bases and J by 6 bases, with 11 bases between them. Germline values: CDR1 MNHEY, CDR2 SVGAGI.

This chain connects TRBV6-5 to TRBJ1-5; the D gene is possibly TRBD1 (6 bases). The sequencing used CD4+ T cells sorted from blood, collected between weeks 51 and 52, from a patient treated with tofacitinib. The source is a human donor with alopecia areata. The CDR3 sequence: CASSLMTGQPQHF. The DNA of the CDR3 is TGTGCCAGCAGTCTTATGACAGGTCAGCCCCAGCATTTT.